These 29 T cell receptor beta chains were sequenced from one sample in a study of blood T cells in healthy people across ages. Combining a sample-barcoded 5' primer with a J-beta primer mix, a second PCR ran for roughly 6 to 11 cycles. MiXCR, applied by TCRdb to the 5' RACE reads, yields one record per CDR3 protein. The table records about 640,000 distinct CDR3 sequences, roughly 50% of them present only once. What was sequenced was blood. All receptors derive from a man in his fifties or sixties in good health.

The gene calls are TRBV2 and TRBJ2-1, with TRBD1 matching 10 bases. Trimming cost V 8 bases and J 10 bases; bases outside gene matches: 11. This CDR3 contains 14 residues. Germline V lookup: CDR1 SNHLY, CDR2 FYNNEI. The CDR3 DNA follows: TGTGCCAGCGGGGGACAGGGGCCGGCTGGCGAGCAGTTCTTC. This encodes CASGGQGPAGEQFF.

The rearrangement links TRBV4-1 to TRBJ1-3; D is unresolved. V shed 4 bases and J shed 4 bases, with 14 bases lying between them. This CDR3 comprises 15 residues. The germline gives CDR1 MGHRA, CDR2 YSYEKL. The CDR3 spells CASSPDSGAGNTIYF. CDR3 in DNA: TGCGCCAGCAGCCCAGATTCCGGTGCGGGAAACACCATATATTTT.

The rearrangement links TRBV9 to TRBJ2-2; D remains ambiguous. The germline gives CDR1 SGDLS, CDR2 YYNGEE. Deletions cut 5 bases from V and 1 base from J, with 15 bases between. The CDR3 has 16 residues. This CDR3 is CASSAMGSLNTGELFF. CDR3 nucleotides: TGTGCCAGCAGTGCCATGGGCTCTCTGAACACCGGGGAGCTGTTTTTT.

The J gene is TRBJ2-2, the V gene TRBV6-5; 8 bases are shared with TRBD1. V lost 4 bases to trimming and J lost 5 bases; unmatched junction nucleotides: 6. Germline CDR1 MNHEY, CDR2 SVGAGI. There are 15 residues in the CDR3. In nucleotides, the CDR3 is TGTGCCAGCAGTTTACCAGGGGGCGGGACCGGGGAGCTGTTTTTT. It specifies CASSLPGGGTGELFF.

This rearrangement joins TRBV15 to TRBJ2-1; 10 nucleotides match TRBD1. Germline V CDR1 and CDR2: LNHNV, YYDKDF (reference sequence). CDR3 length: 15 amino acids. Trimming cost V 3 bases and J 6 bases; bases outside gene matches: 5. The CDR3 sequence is CATSRDRGRGNEQFF. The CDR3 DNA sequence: TGTGCCACCAGCAGGGACAGGGGGAGGGGCAATGAGCAGTTCTTC.

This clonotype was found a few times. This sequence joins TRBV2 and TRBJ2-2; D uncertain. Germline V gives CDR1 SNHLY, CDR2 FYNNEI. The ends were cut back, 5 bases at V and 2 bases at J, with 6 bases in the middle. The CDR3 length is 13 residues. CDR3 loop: CASSTDNTGELFF. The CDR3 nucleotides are TGTGCCAGCAGTACAGATAACACCGGGGAGCTGTTTTTT.

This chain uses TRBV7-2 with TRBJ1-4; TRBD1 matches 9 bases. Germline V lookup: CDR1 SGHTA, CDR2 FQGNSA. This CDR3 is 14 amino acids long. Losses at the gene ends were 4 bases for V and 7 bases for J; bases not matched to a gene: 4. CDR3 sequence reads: CASSSPDRGEKLFF. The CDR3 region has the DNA TGTGCCAGCAGCTCCCCGGACAGGGGTGAAAAACTGTTTTTT.

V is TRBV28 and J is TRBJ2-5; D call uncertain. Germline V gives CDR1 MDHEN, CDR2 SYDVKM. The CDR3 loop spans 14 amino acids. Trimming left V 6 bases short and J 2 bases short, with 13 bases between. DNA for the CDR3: TGTGCCAGCAGGGTATGGAGAAATCAAGAGACCCAGTACTTC. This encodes CASRVWRNQETQYF.

CDR3 protein: CASSRAGGPGPYEQYF. Here the CDR3 DNA reads TGTGCCAGCAGTCGAGCAGGGGGCCCGGGACCCTACGAGCAGTATTTT. The chain has TRBV12-3 or TRBV12-4 and TRBJ2-3; 8 nucleotides line up with TRBD1. CDR3 size: 16 residues. After removal of 5 bases from V and 11 bases from J, the junction contained 18 bases not matched to a gene.

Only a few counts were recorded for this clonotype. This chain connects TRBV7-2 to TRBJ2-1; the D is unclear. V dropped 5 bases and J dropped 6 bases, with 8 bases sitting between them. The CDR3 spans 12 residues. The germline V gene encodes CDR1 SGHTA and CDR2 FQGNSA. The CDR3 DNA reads TGTGCCAGCAGCCCCCAGGTCAATGAGCAGTTCTTC. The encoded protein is CASSPQVNEQFF.

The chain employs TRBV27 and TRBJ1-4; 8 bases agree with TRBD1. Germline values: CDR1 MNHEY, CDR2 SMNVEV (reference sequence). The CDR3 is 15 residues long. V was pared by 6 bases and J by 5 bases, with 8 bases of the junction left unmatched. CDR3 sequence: CASRSQGAGNEKLFF. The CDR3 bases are TGTGCCAGCAGAAGTCAGGGGGCTGGGAATGAAAAACTGTTTTTT.

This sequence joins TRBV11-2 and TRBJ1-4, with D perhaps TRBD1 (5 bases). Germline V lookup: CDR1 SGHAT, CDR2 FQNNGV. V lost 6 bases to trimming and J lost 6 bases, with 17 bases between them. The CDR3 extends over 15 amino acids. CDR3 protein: CASRYLGGLDEKLFF. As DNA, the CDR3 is TGTGCCAGCAGATACCTTGGGGGATTGGATGAAAAACTGTTTTTT.

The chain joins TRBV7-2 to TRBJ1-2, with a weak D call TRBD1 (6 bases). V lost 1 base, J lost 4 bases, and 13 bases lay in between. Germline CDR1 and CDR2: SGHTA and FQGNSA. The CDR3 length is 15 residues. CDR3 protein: CASSLEGGVGYGYTF. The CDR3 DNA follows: TGTGCCAGCAGCTTAGAGGGGGGTGTGGGCTATGGCTACACCTTC. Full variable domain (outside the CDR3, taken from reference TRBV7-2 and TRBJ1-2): GAGVSQSPSNKVTEKGKDVELRCDPISGHTALYWYRQSLGQGLEFLIYFQGNSAPDKSGLPSDRFSAERTGGSVSTLTIQRTQQEDSAVYLCASSLEGGVGYGYTFGSGTRLTVV.

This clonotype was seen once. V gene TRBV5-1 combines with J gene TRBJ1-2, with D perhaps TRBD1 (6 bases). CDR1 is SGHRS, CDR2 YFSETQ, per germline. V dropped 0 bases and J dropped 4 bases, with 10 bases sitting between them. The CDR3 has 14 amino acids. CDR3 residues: CASSLEGGFYGYTF. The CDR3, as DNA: TGCGCCAGCAGCTTGGAGGGGGGATTCTATGGCTACACCTTC.

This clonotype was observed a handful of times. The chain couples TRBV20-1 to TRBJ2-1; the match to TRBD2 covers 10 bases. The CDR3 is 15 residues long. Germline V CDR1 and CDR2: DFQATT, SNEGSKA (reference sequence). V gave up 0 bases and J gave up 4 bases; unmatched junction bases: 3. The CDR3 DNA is TGCAGTGCTAGAGATTTGACTAGCGGGTACAATGAGCAGTTCTTC. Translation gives CSARDLTSGYNEQFF.

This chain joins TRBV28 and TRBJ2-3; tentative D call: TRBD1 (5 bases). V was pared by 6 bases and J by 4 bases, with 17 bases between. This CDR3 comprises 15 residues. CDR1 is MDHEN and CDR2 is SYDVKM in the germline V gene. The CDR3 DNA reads TGTGCCAGCAGCTCCGCTGGGGCCGCGGCAGATACGCAGTATTTT. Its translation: CASSSAGAAADTQYF.

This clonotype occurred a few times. CDR3 sequence reads: CASSPRSEETQYF. The CDR3 DNA follows: TGTGCCAGCAGCCCCCGGTCTGAAGAGACCCAGTACTTC. This sequence joins TRBV7-2 and TRBJ2-5; D is uncertain. Germline V gene sequence: CDR1 SGHTA, CDR2 FQGNSA. V was cut by 5 bases and J by 3 bases, with 10 bases left in between. The length of the CDR3 is 13 residues. The full variable domain, with the rest looked up from reference TRBV7-2 and TRBJ2-5, is GAGVSQSPSNKVTEKGKDVELRCDPISGHTALYWYRQSLGQGLEFLIYFQGNSAPDKSGLPSDRFSAERTGGSVSTLTIQRTQQEDSAVYLCASSPRSEETQYFGPGTRLLVL.

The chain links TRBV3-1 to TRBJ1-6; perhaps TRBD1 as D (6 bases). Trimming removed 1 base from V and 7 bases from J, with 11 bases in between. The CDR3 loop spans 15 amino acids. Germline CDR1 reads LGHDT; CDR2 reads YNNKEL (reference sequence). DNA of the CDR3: TGTGCCAGCAGCCAAGGACAGGCGACCAATTCACCCCTCCACTTT. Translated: CASSQGQATNSPLHF.

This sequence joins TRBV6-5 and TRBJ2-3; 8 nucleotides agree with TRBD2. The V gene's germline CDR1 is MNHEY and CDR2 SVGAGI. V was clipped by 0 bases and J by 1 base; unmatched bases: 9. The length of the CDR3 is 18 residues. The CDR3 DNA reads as TGTGCCAGCAGTTACTCGGGGCGGGGGGCCATTGGCACAGATACGCAGTATTTT. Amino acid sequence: CASSYSGRGAIGTDTQYF.

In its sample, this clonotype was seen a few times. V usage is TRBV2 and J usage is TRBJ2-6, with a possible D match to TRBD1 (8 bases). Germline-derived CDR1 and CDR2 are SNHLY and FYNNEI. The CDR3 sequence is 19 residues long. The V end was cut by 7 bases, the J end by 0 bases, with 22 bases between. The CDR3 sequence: CASTKSGTGSFSGANVLTF. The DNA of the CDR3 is TGTGCCAGCACCAAAAGCGGGACAGGCTCCTTCTCTGGGGCCAACGTCCTGACTTTC.

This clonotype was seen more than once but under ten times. The CDR3 sequence is CASSLVDRESYTF. The CDR3 nucleotides are TGTGCCAGCAGCTTAGTGGACAGGGAAAGCTACACCTTC. The V gene is TRBV7-9, the J gene TRBJ1-2; 8 nucleotides match TRBD1. CDR3 size: 13 residues. Germline values: CDR1 SEHNR, CDR2 FQNEAQ (reference sequence). V shed 1 base and J 9 bases; nucleotides not matched to a gene: 4.

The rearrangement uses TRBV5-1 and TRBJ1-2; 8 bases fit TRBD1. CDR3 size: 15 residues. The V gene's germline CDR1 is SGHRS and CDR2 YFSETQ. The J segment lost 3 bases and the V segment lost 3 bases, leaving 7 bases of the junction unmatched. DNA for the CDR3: TGCGCCAGCAGCTCGAATCCGGGACAGGACTATGGCTACACCTTC. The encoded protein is CASSSNPGQDYGYTF.

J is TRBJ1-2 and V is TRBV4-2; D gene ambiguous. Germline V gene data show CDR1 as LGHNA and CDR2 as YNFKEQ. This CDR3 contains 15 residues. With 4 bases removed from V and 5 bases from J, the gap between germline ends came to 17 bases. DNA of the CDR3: TGTGCCAGCAGCCCGAACCCAGATCATGATTATGGCTACACCTTC. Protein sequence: CASSPNPDHDYGYTF.

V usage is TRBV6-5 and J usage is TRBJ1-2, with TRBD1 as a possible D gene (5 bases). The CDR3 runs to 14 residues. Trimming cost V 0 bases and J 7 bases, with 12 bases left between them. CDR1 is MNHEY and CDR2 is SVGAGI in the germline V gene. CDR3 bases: TGTGCCAGCAGTTACTCTAGGGGTATCGGTGGCTACACCTTC. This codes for CASSYSRGIGGYTF.

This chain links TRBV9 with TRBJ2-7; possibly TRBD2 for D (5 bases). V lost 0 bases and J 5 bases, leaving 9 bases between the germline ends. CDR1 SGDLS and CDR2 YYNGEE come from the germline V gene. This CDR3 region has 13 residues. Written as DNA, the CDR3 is TGTGCCAGCAGCGTAGCGGCGGGTAACGAGCAGTACTTC. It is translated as CASSVAAGNEQYF.

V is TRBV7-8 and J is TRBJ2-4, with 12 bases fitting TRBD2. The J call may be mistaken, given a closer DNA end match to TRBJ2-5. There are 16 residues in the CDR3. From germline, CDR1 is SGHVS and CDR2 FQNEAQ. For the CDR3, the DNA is TGTGCCAGCAGGCGGACTAGCGGGGACCTCCAAGAGACCCAGTACTTC. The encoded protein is CASRRTSGDLQETQYF.

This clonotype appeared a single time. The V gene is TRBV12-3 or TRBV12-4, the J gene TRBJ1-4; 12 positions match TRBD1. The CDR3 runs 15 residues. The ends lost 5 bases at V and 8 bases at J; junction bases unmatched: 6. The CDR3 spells CASSRRDRGREKLFF. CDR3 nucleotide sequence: TGTGCCAGCAGTCGACGGGACAGGGGGCGGGAAAAACTGTTTTTT.

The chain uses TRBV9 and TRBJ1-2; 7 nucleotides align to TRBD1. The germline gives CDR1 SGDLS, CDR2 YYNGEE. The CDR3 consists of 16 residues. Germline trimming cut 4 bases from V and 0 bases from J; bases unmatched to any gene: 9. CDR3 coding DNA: TGTGCCAGCAGCTGGAGACAGGGTTCTGCTAACTATGGCTACACCTTC. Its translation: CASSWRQGSANYGYTF.

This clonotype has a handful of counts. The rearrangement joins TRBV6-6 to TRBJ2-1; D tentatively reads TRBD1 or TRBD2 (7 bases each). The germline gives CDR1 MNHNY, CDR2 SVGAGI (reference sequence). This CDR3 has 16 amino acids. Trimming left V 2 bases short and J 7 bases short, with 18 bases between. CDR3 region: CASSYGPGGGRNEQFF. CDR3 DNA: TGTGCCAGCAGTTACGGGCCAGGGGGGGGCCGGAATGAGCAGTTCTTC.